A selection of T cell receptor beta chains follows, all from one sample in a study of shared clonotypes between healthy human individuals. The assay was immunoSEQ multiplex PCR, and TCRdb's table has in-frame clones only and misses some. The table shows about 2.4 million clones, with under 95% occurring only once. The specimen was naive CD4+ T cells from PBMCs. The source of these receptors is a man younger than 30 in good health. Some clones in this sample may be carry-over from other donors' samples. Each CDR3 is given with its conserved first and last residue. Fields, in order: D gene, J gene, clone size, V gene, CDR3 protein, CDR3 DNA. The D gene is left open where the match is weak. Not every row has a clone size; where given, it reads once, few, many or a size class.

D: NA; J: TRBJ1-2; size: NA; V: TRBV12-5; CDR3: CASGRDGFYGYTF; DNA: TGTGCTAGTGGAAGGGACGGCTTCTATGGCTACACCTTC
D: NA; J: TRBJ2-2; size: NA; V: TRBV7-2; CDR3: CASSLGSGAYSFGELFF; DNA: TGTGCCAGCAGCTTAGGGAGTGGGGCCTATTCCTTCGGGGAGCTGTTTTTT
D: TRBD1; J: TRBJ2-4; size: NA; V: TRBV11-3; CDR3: CASSLDGTANNIQYF; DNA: TGTGCCAGCAGCTTAGATGGGACAGCGAATAACATTCAGTACTTC
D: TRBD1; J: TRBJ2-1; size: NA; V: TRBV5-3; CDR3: CARSCHGQGACLEQFF; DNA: TGTGCCAGAAGCTGCCACGGACAGGGGGCTTGTCTTGAGCAGTTCTTC
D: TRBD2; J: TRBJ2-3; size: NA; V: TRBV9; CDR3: CASSVAWTSGTDTQYF; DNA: TGTGCCAGCAGCGTAGCCTGGACTAGCGGGACAGATACGCAGTATTTT
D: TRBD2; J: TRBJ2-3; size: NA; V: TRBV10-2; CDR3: CASSSSWRETWDTQYF; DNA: TGCGCCAGCAGCTCCAGCTGGCGGGAGACGTGGGATACGCAGTATTTT
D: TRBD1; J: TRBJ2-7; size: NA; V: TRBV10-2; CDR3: CASRGTGGYEQYF; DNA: TGCGCCAGCAGAGGCACAGGGGGCTACGAGCAGTACTTC
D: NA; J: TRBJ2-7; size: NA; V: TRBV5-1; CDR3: CASSLEGVSYEQYF; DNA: TGCGCCAGCAGCTTGGAGGGAGTTTCCTACGAGCAGTACTTC
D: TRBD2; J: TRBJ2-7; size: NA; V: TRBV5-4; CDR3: CASRPVAGGTGEQYF; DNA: TGTGCCAGCCGGCCTGTAGCGGGAGGGACAGGGGAGCAGTACTTC
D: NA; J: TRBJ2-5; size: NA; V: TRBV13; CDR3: CASSLTQGRETQYF; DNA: TGTGCCAGCAGCTTAACCCAGGGGAGGGAGACCCAGTACTTC
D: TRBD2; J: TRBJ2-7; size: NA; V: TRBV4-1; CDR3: CASSQASGGAYEQYF; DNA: TGCGCCAGCAGCCAAGCTTCGGGGGGGGCGTACGAGCAGTACTTC
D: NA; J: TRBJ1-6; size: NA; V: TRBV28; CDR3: CASSFPSTARPLHF; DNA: TGTGCCAGCAGTTTCCCCTCCACGGCCCGGCCCCTCCACTTT
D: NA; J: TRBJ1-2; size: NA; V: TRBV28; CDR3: CATRGENFYGYTF; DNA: TGTGCCACACGGGGGGAGAACTTCTATGGCTACACCTTC
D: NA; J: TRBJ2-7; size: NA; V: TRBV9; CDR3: CASSVDPGTHEQYF; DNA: TGTGCCAGCAGCGTCGATCCGGGAACCCACGAGCAGTACTTC
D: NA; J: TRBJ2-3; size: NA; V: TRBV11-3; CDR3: CASSLYSEYTQYF; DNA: TGTGCCAGCAGCTTATATTCAGAATATACGCAGTATTTT
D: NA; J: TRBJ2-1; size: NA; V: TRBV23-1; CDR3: CASSHRGPWWNEQFF; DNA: TGCGCCAGCAGTCATCGGGGGCCCTGGTGGAATGAGCAGTTCTTC
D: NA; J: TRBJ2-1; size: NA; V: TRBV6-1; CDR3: CATTGSGGNEQFF; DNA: TGTGCCACAACGGGCAGCGGTGGCAATGAGCAGTTCTTC
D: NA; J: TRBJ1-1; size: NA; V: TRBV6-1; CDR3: CASSALHRNTEAFF; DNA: TGTGCCAGCAGCGCCCTACACCGGAACACTGAAGCTTTCTTT
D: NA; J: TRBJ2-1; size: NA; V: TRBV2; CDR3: CASTRETVGNEQFF; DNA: TGTGCCAGCACGAGGGAAACAGTTGGGAATGAGCAGTTCTTC
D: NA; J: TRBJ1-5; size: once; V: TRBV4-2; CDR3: CASSQDVATDQPQHF; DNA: TGTGCCAGCAGCCAAGATGTGGCAACGGATCAGCCCCAGCATTTT
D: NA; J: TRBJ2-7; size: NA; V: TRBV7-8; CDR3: CASSPSSGGQYEQYF; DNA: TGTGCCAGCAGCCCCTCTAGTGGGGGGCAATACGAGCAGTACTTC
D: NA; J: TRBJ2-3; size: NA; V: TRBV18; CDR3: CASSPLASLDTQYF; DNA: TGTGCCAGCTCACCATTGGCCTCCTTGGATACGCAGTATTTT
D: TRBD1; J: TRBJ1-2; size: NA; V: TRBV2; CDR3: CASIGTETGGSRGYTF; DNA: TGTGCCAGCATAGGAACCGAGACAGGGGGCTCACGGGGCTACACCTTC
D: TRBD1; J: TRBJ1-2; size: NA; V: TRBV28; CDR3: CASSLIGQGVGGYTF; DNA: TGTGCCAGCAGTTTAATCGGTCAGGGGGTAGGTGGCTACACCTTC
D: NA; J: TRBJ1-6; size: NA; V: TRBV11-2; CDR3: CASSPLAGVFSPLHF; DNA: TGTGCCAGCAGCCCCCTCGCAGGGGTTTTTTCACCCCTCCACTTT
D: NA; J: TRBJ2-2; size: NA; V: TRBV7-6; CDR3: CASSLGGLTGELFF; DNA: TGTGCCAGCAGCTTAGGTGGTTTGACCGGGGAGCTGTTTTTT
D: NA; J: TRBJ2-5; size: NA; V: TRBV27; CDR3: CASSRPGETQYF; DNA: TGTGCCAGCTCCCGCCCCGGGGAGACCCAGTACTTC
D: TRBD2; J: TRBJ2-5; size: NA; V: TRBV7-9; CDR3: CASSRPGTSGTRETQYF; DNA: TGTGCCAGCAGTCGCCCCGGGACTAGCGGGACCAGGGAGACCCAGTACTTC
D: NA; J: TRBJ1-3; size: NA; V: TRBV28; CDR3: CASSPQGSGNTIYF; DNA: TGTGCCAGCAGTCCTCAGGGGTCTGGAAACACCATATATTTT
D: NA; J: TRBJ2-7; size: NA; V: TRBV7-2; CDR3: CASSLGQGFYEQYF; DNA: TGTGCCAGCAGCTTGGGGCAGGGATTCTACGAGCAGTACTTC
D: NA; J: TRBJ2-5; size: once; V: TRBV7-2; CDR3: CASGKLVGEETQYF; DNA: TGTGCCAGCGGGAAACTAGTGGGAGAAGAGACCCAGTACTTC